The 23 T cell receptor beta chains below come from one sample, sequenced in a study of CD8+ T cells in alopecia areata. Reverse transcription of extracted RNA yielded cDNA, which provided the sequencing template. Produced via immunoSEQ multiplex PCR; TCRdb's table is partial and in-frame only. The data list around 100,000 clones, none observed once; around a fifth falls to the top ten. Sequenced: lesional skin. The receptors come from a C3H/HeJ mouse with alopecia areata. The MHC haplotype of this mouse line is H2-k.

Points on this clone: Mouse germline and gene names are used. The CDR3 is cut off 4 residues early in the read; its end comes from the germline J gene. The V and J genes are TRBV19 and TRBJ1-1; the D is unclear. V was shortened by 0 bases and J by 4 bases, with 7 bases between the two germline ends. This CDR3 has 13 amino acids. CDR1 and CDR2 from the germline V gene are FNHDT and SITEND (reference sequence). The CDR3: CASSIVTTTEVFF. CDR3 DNA, as far as it was read: TGTGCCAGCAGTATAGTTACAACCACA.

In its sample, this clone was seen a few times. Mouse germline and gene names are used. The read is 4 residues too short to cover the CDR3 end, so that end is filled in from the germline J gene. The genes are TRBV17 and TRBJ2-1, with D possibly TRBD1 on 6 matching bases. V lost 0 bases to trimming and J lost 5 bases, with 14 bases between them. Per germline, CDR1 MNHDT and CDR2 YYDKIL. The CDR3 covers 16 residues. The CDR3 DNA, read in part, is TGTGCTAGCAGTAGAGAAGGCAGGGGAGGCCATGCT. This encodes CASSREGRGGHA. The whole CDR3 reads CASSREGRGGHAEQFF.

This clone showed up just a few times. The gene names given are mouse names. The CDR3 goes on 4 residues after the read ends, and that part is filled in from the germline J gene. This chain joins TRBV13-3 and TRBJ2-5, with 10 bases that match TRBD2. CDR1 is NNHDY, CDR2 SYVADS, per germline. CDR3 length: 15 amino acids. Incomplete CDR3 DNA: TGTGCCAGCAGTGTGGCTGGGGGGGCGCGAGAC. Translated, it gives CASSVAGGARD. The entire CDR3 protein is CASSVAGGARDTQYF.

Points on this clone: Germline and genes: mouse. The read ends 4 residues shy of where the CDR3 ends; the end is completed using the germline J gene. The V and J genes are TRBV19 and TRBJ2-7; 7 bases align to TRBD2. This CDR3 region has 15 residues. V gave up 2 bases and J gave up 0 bases; unmatched junction bases: 5. Looked up from germline, CDR1 is FNHDT and CDR2 is SITEND (reference sequence). CDR3 DNA, as far as it was read: TGTGCCAGCAGTATTCTGGGGGAAAGCTCCTAT. This sequence encodes CASSILGESSY. In full, the CDR3 is CASSILGESSYEQYF. Full variable domain (missing parts from reference TRBV19 and TRBJ2-7): GGIITQTPKFLIGQEGQKLTLKCQQNFNHDTMYWYRQDSGKGLRLIYYSITENDLQKGDLSEGYDASREKKSSFSLTVTSAQKNEMAVFLCASSILGESSYEQYFGPGTRLTVL.

This clone was picked up a small number of times. Gene names are mouse gene names. The read is 4 residues too short to cover the CDR3 end, so that end is filled in from the germline J gene. The chain uses TRBV13-1 and TRBJ2-4; no clear D gene. V dropped 5 bases and J dropped 0 bases, with 4 bases sitting between them. Per the germline V gene, CDR1 is NSHNY and CDR2 is SYGAGN. The CDR3 extends over 12 amino acids. The CDR3 protein is CASSLSQNTLYF. The CDR3 bases that were read are TGTGCCAGCAGCCTTAGTCAAAAC.

In its sample, this clone was seen a few times. Mouse germline and gene names are used. The read terminates 4 residues ahead of where the CDR3 ends, so the germline J gene completes it. The V call is TRBV13-3, the J call TRBJ1-1, with D unresolved. CDR3 size: 15 residues. Germline-derived CDR1 and CDR2 are NNHDY and SYVADS. V lost 0 bases, J lost 0 bases, and 9 bases lay in between. The CDR3 region is CASSDAEQSNTEVFF. The DNA read from the CDR3 is TGTGCCAGCAGTGATGCAGAACAATCAAACACA.

Note on this clone: The TCRdb protein and the DNA translation do not line up at residue 13; the protein shown here was made by translating the DNA. Gene names denote mouse genes. The read stops 3 residues short of the end of the CDR3; the missing end is completed from the germline J gene. V is TRBV13-3 and J is TRBJ1-3, with 9 bases fitting TRBD1. V dropped 2 bases and J dropped 0; count of bases not matched to a gene: 3. Germline lookup yields CDR1 NNHDY and CDR2 SYVADS. This CDR3 spans 16 amino acids. CDR3: CASSEPGQGSGNTLYF. The part of the CDR3 DNA that was read is TGTGCCAGCAGTGAGCCGGGACAGGGTTCTGGAAATACG.

In the case of this clone: The genes are named according to mouse. The sequenced fragment ends 4 residues before the CDR3 boundary, so the rest is inferred from the germline J gene. The chain uses TRBV19 and TRBJ2-7; possible D gene TRBD1, 5 bases. The CDR3 runs to 14 residues. The V end was cut by 2 bases, the J end by 3 bases, with 12 bases between. Germline-derived CDR1 and CDR2 are FNHDT and SITEND (reference sequence). The CDR3 spells CASSIWTYNYEQYF. Incomplete CDR3 DNA: TGTGCCAGCAGTATTTGGACATATAACTAT.

This clone was detected a few times. Each gene name is a mouse one. The read stops 4 residues short of the end of the CDR3; the missing end is completed from the germline J gene. The genes are TRBV13-3 and TRBJ2-1, with 8 bases matching TRBD1. The ends lost 3 bases at V and 3 bases at J; junction bases unmatched: 5. CDR1 is NNHDY, CDR2 SYVADS, per germline. The CDR3 is 15 residues long. The CDR3 bases that were read are TGTGCCAGCAGTGGATCCGGGACAGGCTATGCT. Its protein product is CASSGSGTGYA. In full, the CDR3 reads CASSGSGTGYAEQFF.

This clone has only a few counts. All gene names here are mouse names. With the read ending 4 residues before the CDR3 end, the germline J gene is used to fill in that end. V and J are TRBV1 and TRBJ2-1; 11 nucleotides agree with TRBD1. The CDR3 is 16 residues long. J lost 3 bases, V lost 5 bases, and 6 bases had no gene match. Looked up from germline, CDR1 is NSQYPW and CDR2 is LRSPGD (reference sequence). This chain's CDR3 is CTCSPRDRGGYAEQFF. CDR3 bases read: TGCACCTGCAGTCCCCGGGACAGGGGGGGCTATGCT. Full variable domain (missing parts from reference TRBV1 and TRBJ2-1): VTLLEQNPRWRLVPRGQAVNLRCILKNSQYPWMSWYQQDLQKQLQWLFTLRSPGDKEVKSLPGADYLATRVTDTELRLQVANMSQGRTLYCTCSPRDRGGYAEQFFGPGTRLTVL.

This clone was counted between two and nine times. The gene names given are mouse names. The CDR3 end is not reached by the read, which stops 4 residues before it; the germline J gene fills it in. This sequence joins TRBV14 and TRBJ2-7, with D possibly being TRBD1 (6 bases). In germline, CDR1 is SGHDT, CDR2 FRDEAV. V lost 1 base and J lost 0, with 8 bases in between. The CDR3 contains 14 residues. The sequenced part of the CDR3 DNA is TGTGCCAGCAGTTTCCAGGGGTTCTCCTAT. Its protein product is CASSFQGFSY. The full CDR3 is CASSFQGFSYEQYF.

As regards this clone: Gene names refer to mouse genes. The read falls 4 residues short of the CDR3 end, and the missing part is taken from the germline J gene. This sample includes further DNA sequences coding for the same CDR3. This chain links TRBV13-2 with TRBJ2-7, with 9 bases fitting TRBD1. The CDR3 runs to 15 residues. Germline values: CDR1 NNHNN, CDR2 SYGAGS (reference sequence). The sequenced part of the CDR3 DNA is TGTGCCAGCGGTGATGCGAAGACAGGGGGATAT. This gives the protein CASGDAKTGGY. The CDR3 in its entirety is CASGDAKTGGYEQYF.

This clone occurred many times. The translated DNA and TCRdb's protein are not identical at residue 11; the protein here was translated from the DNA. The gene names given are mouse names. From the germline J gene comes the end of the CDR3, since the read stops 3 residues before it. The rearrangement joins TRBV13-3 to TRBJ1-6; D perhaps matches TRBD1 (5 bases). TRBJ1-6 is reported as an ORF; its role is uncertain. The CDR3 has 14 amino acids. Per the germline V gene, CDR1 is NNHDY and CDR2 is SYVADS. Trimming pared 5 bases from V and 4 bases from J, leaving 10 bases between. The sequenced CDR3 bases are TGTGCCAGCAGAGGGGTCCATTATAATTCGCCC. Translated, it gives CASRGVHYNSP. The complete CDR3 protein is CASRGVHYNSPLYF.

The sample holds a few counts of this clone. Mouse gene names apply. The sequence runs out 4 residues before the end of the CDR3; the remainder is reconstructed from the germline J gene. The genes are TRBV1 and TRBJ2-1, with D possibly TRBD1 on 6 matching bases. The V end lost 3 bases, the J end lost 6 bases, and 12 bases lay between the germline ends. The CDR3 contains 14 residues. Germline loops: CDR1 NSQYPW, CDR2 LRSPGD (reference sequence). The CDR3 is CTCSANREGAEQFF. The sequenced CDR3 bases are TGCACCTGCAGTGCGAACAGGGAGGGTGCT.

Comments on this clone: Germline and genes here are mouse. The missing CDR3 end, 4 residues past where the read stops, is filled in from the germline J gene. The chain combines TRBV1 with TRBJ2-5, with 11 bases that match TRBD2. CDR3 length: 16 residues. Per germline, CDR1 NSQYPW and CDR2 LRSPGD (reference sequence). After removal of 3 bases from V and 2 bases from J, the junction contained 4 bases not matched to a gene. CDR3 DNA (partial): TGCACCTGCAGTGCCCTCGGACTGGGGGGCCAAGAC. This encodes CTCSALGLGGQD. The full CDR3 reads CTCSALGLGGQDTQYF.

On this clone: All gene names here are mouse names. CDR3 sequence reads: CASSLRAGEDTQYF. The sequenced CDR3 bases are TGTGCCAGCAGCTTACGGGCAGGGGAAGAC. The chain has TRBV3 and TRBJ2-5; perhaps TRBD1 as D (6 bases). The missing CDR3 end, 4 residues past where the read stops, is filled in from the germline J gene. The V gene's germline CDR1 is SNHLY and CDR2 FYNGKV (reference sequence). This CDR3 is 14 amino acids long. The full variable domain, rest sourced from reference TRBV3 and TRBJ2-5, is GPKVLQIPSHQIIDMGQMVTLNCDPVSNHLYFYWYKQILGQQMEFLVNFYNGKVMEKSKLFKDQFSVERPDGSYFTLKIQPTALEDSAVYFCASSLRAGEDTQYFGPGTRLLVL.

This clone was detected only a few times. Germline and genes: mouse. The read stops 4 residues short of the end of the CDR3; the missing end is completed from the germline J gene. The rearrangement joins TRBV13-3 to TRBJ2-1; unclear D gene. The CDR3 consists of 13 residues. Germline-derived CDR1 and CDR2 are NNHDY and SYVADS. V lost 6 bases and J lost 0, with 7 bases in between. Here the CDR3 reads CASNGHNYAEQFF. The covered CDR3 bases are TGTGCCAGCAATGGTCATAACTATGCT.

This clone was counted between two and nine times. The gene symbols are mouse symbols. Read data end 4 residues before the CDR3 end; the end is taken from the germline J gene. The chain employs TRBV13-3 and TRBJ2-7; weak D call: TRBD2 (5 bases). CDR1 and CDR2 (germline): NNHDY, SYVADS. The CDR3 runs 16 residues. V was cut by 0 bases and J by 0 bases, with 13 bases left in between. The CDR3 sequence is CASSDAGLRSSYEQYF. The sequenced part of the CDR3 DNA is TGTGCCAGCAGTGATGCAGGACTAAGGAGCTCCTAT.

This clone was observed a handful of times. Mouse germline and gene names are used. Sequencing ends 4 residues short of the CDR3 end; the germline J gene provides the rest. This chain uses TRBV19 with TRBJ2-1, with TRBD2 identical over 9 bases. Trimming at V came to 2 bases and at J to 4 bases, leaving 4 bases not matched to a gene. The CDR3 has 15 residues. Germline V lookup: CDR1 FNHDT, CDR2 SITEND (reference sequence). CDR3 residues: CASSIYWGEYAEQFF. The part of the CDR3 DNA that was read is TGTGCCAGCAGTATTTACTGGGGGGAGTATGCT.

This clone came up a few times. Mouse names are used for the genes. The DNA ends 4 residues before the CDR3 does, and the rest of the CDR3 is filled in from the germline J gene. The gene calls are TRBV29 and TRBJ2-3; D gene ambiguous. Germline V gives CDR1 MSHET, CDR2 SYDVDS. V was pared by 3 bases and J by 2 bases, with 6 bases between. This CDR3 spans 13 amino acids. CDR3 DNA, as far as it was read: TGTGCTAGCAGTTTCACAGATGCAGAA. Protein product: CASSFTDAE. From start to end, the CDR3 is CASSFTDAETLYF.

This clone was found a few times. Each gene name is a mouse one. The CDR3 is cut off 4 residues early in the read; its end comes from the germline J gene. The J gene is TRBJ1-2, the V gene TRBV13-1, with 8 nucleotides matching TRBD1. The CDR3 runs 13 residues. Germline assignment: CDR1 NSHNY and CDR2 SYGAGN. Germline trimming cut 2 bases from V and 4 bases from J; bases unmatched to any gene: 1. CDR3 protein: CASSDRGLSDYTF. The part of the CDR3 DNA that was read is TGTGCCAGCAGTGACAGGGGGCTCTCC.

In this sample, this clone turned up a few times. Gene names refer to mouse genes. Read data end 4 residues before the CDR3 end; the end is taken from the germline J gene. The gene calls are TRBV1 and TRBJ2-7; 7 positions agree with TRBD1. Germline values: CDR1 NSQYPW, CDR2 LRSPGD (reference sequence). The CDR3 consists of 14 residues. The CDR3 spells CTCSAGDRTYEQYF. Incomplete CDR3 DNA: TGCACCTGCAGTGCAGGGGACAGAACTTAT.

Only a few counts were recorded for this clone. Gene names follow the mouse nomenclature. The CDR3 goes on 4 residues after the read ends, and that part is filled in from the germline J gene. The chain is built from TRBV19 and TRBJ2-5; 10 bases agree with TRBD2. Germline values: CDR1 FNHDT, CDR2 SITEND (reference sequence). Trimming took 4 bases from V and 0 from J; bases not matched to a gene: 8. This CDR3 is built from 17 residues. Here the CDR3 reads CASSPRLGGVNQDTQYF. CDR3 DNA, as far as it was read: TGTGCCAGCAGTCCGCGACTGGGGGGCGTTAACCAAGAC.